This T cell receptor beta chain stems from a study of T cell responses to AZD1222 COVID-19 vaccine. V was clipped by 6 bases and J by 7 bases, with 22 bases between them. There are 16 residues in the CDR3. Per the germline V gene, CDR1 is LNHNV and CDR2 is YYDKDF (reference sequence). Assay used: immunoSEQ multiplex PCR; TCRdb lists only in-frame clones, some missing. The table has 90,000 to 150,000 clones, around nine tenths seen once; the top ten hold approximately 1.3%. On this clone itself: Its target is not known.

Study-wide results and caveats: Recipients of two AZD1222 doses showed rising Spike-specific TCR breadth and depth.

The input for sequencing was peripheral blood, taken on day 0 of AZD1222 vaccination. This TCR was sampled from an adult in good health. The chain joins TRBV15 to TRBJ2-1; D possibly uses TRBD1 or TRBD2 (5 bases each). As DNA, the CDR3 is TGTGCCACCAGGTACCCCTCCAGGGTTTCGGGGAATGAGCAGTTCTTC. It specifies CATRYPSRVSGNEQFF.